The present entry profiles one T cell receptor beta chain with its context. TCRdb fed the RACE reads into MiXCR, producing one record per CDR3 protein. Of 150,000 to 200,000 distinct CDR3 sequences in the sample, approximately 15% were seen once. The sample belongs to a study of human T cells and chemical hapten exposure. Specified time point: patch test 1, 2 weeks after DPC sensitization. Treatment denoted: therapeutic diphenylcyclopropenone sensitization with weekly scalp DPC. Sample: whole blood, taken in connection with sensitization to the hapten diphenylcyclopropenone (DPC). The clonotype comes from a woman aged 25 to 45 with alopecia areata. Some clones in this sample may be carry-over from other donors' samples.

The CDR3 sequence is CSMRAAKNIQYF. In DNA form, the CDR3 reads TGCAGCATGAGGGCGGCCAAAAACATTCAGTACTTC. The V call is TRBV29-1, the J call TRBJ2-4, with a possible D match to TRBD2 (5 bases). CDR1 SQVTM and CDR2 ANQGSEA come from the germline V gene. The CDR3 has 12 amino acids. Deletions cut 8 bases from V and 1 base from J, with 9 bases between.